This T cell receptor (beta chain) was observed in a study of response to subunit inactivated influenza vaccine. This CDR3 region has 13 residues. Trimming removed 3 bases from V and 4 bases from J, with 9 bases in between. TCRdb re-derived calls from the RT-PCR reads in MiXCR, one entry per CDR3 protein. The table records around 850,000 distinct CDR3 sequences, about 18% of them present only once. Concerning this clonotype: Its antigen remains unknown.

Overall study findings and caveats: Every seasonal influenza vaccination brings in few new T cells, the authors suggested.

The chain is built from TRBV12-3 or TRBV12-4 and TRBJ2-5; perhaps TRBD2 as D (6 bases). The sequence was obtained from a man over 45 who received an inactivated influenza vaccine. The sample here was PBMCs from blood, taken more than 4 days after vaccination. CDR3 nucleotides: TGTGCCAGCAGTTTCGTGGGGGGAGAGACCCAGTACTTC. It yields the protein CASSFVGGETQYF.